The clone carrying this T cell receptor (beta chain) occurred a few times. The antigen is unknown. The CDR3 extends over 16 amino acids. V dropped 1 base and J dropped 7; count of bases not matched to a gene: 7. Per germline, CDR1 KGHDR and CDR2 SFDVKD. This entry comes from a study of spatial heterogeneity in lung cancer. The wider study: Taken at a median of approximately 2 years after resection, follow-up PBMC samples underwent sequencing when available. General study results and limits: At resection, ubiquitous expanded tumor TCRs appeared in blood more than at follow-up.

All TCR cDNA molecules were individually tagged with a unique molecular identifier. A single record per CDR3 protein comes from TCRdb applying MiXCR to the 5' RACE reads. The sample carries around 20,000 distinct CDR3 sequences, about a tenth recorded once. Time point meaning: blood at routine non-recurrence follow-up after resection. The sequenced material consisted of unsorted whole RNA from tumor, nontumor lung or frozen PBMC. The TCR originated in a male donor with early-stage non-small cell lung cancer. The chain combines TRBV24-1 with TRBJ1-4, with 8 bases lining up with TRBD1. Here the sequenced sample was PBMCs, taken at follow-up. The CDR3 sequence is CATSDFQGAGGEKLFF. CDR3 coding DNA: TGTGCCACCAGTGATTTTCAGGGGGCCGGAGGTGAAAAACTGTTTTTT.